This T cell receptor beta chain was identified in a study of T-cell memory formation after mild COVID-19. For the study at large: Clusters were largely donor specific.

One entry per CDR3 protein results from TCRdb running MiXCR on the 5' RACE reads. The data show around 510,000 distinct CDR3 sequences, less than 25% seen once. General study results and limits: The second-wave clones peaking on day 37 were not confirmed as SARS-CoV-2-specific. While clones contracting from day 15 to 85 were balanced between CD4 and CD8, later expanders leaned CD4+.

The sample holds a few counts of this clonotype. Its antigen is not known. Sequencing used PBMCs or a T cell subset sorted from them (not recorded which). This sequence was found in an adult woman who had mild COVID-19 (a few samples of this study predate the infection). Cell type and time point are not known.

This CDR3 reads CASTLLGFTEAFF. In DNA, the CDR3 is TGTGCCAGCACCCTCCTAGGGTTCACTGAAGCTTTCTTT. The chain carries TRBV12-3 or TRBV12-4 and TRBJ1-1, with D unresolved. V dropped 7 bases and J dropped 4 bases, with 13 bases sitting between them. This CDR3 comprises 13 residues.